The rows below give T cell receptor beta chains drawn from one sample of a study of T cells in Graves' hyperthyroidism and ophthalmopathy. MiXCR, applied by TCRdb to the multiplex PCR reads, yields one record per CDR3 protein. The repertoire holds 500,000 to 650,000 distinct CDR3 sequences, with just under 20% as singletons. Sequenced: blood. All receptors derive from a man in his forties with Graves' ophthalmopathy. CDR3s include the opening cysteine and the closing phenylalanine or tryptophan. Each record gives: V gene, CDR3 length, clone size, J gene, D gene, CDR3 protein, CDR3 DNA. D genes are given only for firm matches. Clone size is not always given. Where it is, it says once, few, many or a class for expanded clones.

TRBV3-1	15	few	TRBJ2-1	TRBD1	CASSQRQGSYNEQFF	TGTGCCAGCAGCCAGAGACAGGGGTCCTACAATGAGCAGTTCTTC
TRBV12-3/TRBV12-4	15	many	TRBJ1-1	TRBD1	CASTPSGQGITEAFF	TGTGCCAGCACCCCTTCCGGACAGGGGATCACTGAAGCTTTCTTT
TRBV5-4	13	.	TRBJ1-3	.	CASSSPPGNTIYF	TGTGCCAGCAGCTCCCCCCCTGGAAACACCATATATTTT
TRBV20-1	11	many	TRBJ2-7	.	CSAGVYYEQYF	TGCAGTGCCGGTGTCTATTACGAGCAGTACTTC
TRBV7-2	13	.	TRBJ2-3	.	CASSAERTDTQYF	TGTGCCAGCAGCGCCGAAAGGACAGATACGCAGTATTTT
TRBV28	15	.	TRBJ1-2	.	CVSSSPGVGDYGYTF	TGTGTCAGCAGTTCCCCAGGGGTTGGGGACTATGGCTACACCTTC
TRBV12-3/TRBV12-4	13	many	TRBJ2-3	.	CASSLLTAGTQYF	TGTGCCAGCAGTTTACTGACTGCCGGTACGCAGTATTTT
TRBV2	12	.	TRBJ1-1	.	CASKGRRTEAFF	TGTGCCAGCAAGGGGAGGCGGACTGAAGCTTTCTTT
TRBV24-1	21	many	TRBJ2-1	TRBD2	CATSGRSSATSGSPSYNEQFF	TGTGCCACCAGTGGACGGTCTTCTGCGACTAGCGGGTCCCCCTCCTACAATGAGCAGTTCTTC
TRBV28	12	.	TRBJ1-4	.	CASRQVNEKLFF	TGTGCCAGCAGGCAGGTTAATGAAAAACTGTTTTTT
TRBV2	15	many	TRBJ2-7	TRBD1	CASKETGVSFYEQYF	TGTGCCAGCAAGGAGACAGGGGTATCCTTCTACGAGCAGTACTTC
TRBV30	12	few	TRBJ2-1	.	CAWSDSYNEQFF	TGTGCCTGGAGTGACTCCTACAATGAGCAGTTCTTC
TRBV12-3/TRBV12-4	14	many	TRBJ1-5	.	CASSSQDSNQPQHF	TGTGCCAGCAGTTCCCAGGATAGCAATCAGCCCCAGCATTTT
TRBV29-1	12	few	TRBJ2-5	.	CSAHREIETQYF	TGCAGCGCTCACAGGGAGATCGAGACCCAGTACTTC
TRBV6-1	16	once	TRBJ2-2	.	CASSELWISNTGELFF	TGTGCCAGCAGTGAACTGTGGATATCGAACACCGGGGAGCTGTTTTTT
TRBV11-2	16	many	TRBJ2-7	.	CASSSSGGGQAYEQYF	TGTGCCAGCAGCTCCTCTGGTGGTGGGCAGGCCTACGAGCAGTACTTC
TRBV7-2	13	.	TRBJ2-2	.	CASSTAPEGELFF	TGTGCCAGCAGTACCGCCCCGGAGGGGGAGCTGTTTTTT
TRBV7-3	14	.	TRBJ1-6	.	CASSLSGFNSPLHF	TGTGCCAGCAGCTTATCGGGTTTTAATTCACCCCTCCACTTT
TRBV5-1	15	few	TRBJ1-2	.	CASSLFPGASDGYTF	TGCGCCAGCAGCTTGTTCCCGGGGGCGTCCGATGGCTACACCTTC
TRBV4-1	14	.	TRBJ2-7	.	CASSPFGQGYEQYF	TGCGCCAGCAGCCCCTTTGGTCAGGGGTACGAGCAGTACTTC
TRBV12-3/TRBV12-4	16	.	TRBJ1-3	TRBD1	CASSRAPTGSGNTIYF	TGTGCCAGCAGCCGAGCTCCGACAGGGTCCGGAAACACCATATATTTT
TRBV6-2/TRBV6-3	13	many	TRBJ2-1	TRBD2	CASSPGLRLEQFF	TGTGCCAGCAGTCCGGGACTACGCCTCGAGCAGTTCTTC
TRBV12-3/TRBV12-4	12	.	TRBJ2-1	.	CASTTVLWEQFF	TGTGCCAGCACCACCGTCTTGTGGGAGCAGTTCTTC
TRBV5-8	17	.	TRBJ2-3	.	CASSLSGLASGTDTQYF	TGTGCCAGCAGCTTGTCCGGCTTGGCTAGCGGCACAGATACGCAGTATTTT
TRBV5-6	15	few	TRBJ2-3	.	CASSLRTVGTDTQYF	TGTGCCAGCAGCTTACGGACCGTCGGGACAGATACGCAGTATTTT
TRBV6-5	15	.	TRBJ2-5	.	CASSYGEWQKETQYF	TGTGCCAGCAGTTACGGGGAGTGGCAGAAAGAGACCCAGTACTTC
TRBV19	16	few	TRBJ2-5	TRBD2	CASSPTSGSFQETQYF	TGTGCCAGTAGTCCAACTAGCGGGAGCTTTCAAGAGACCCAGTACTTC
TRBV18	16	.	TRBJ2-2	.	CASSIGTPMSTGELFF	TGTGCCAGCTCAATCGGGACACCGATGTCCACCGGGGAGCTGTTTTTT
TRBV10-3	12	few	TRBJ1-2	.	CAINRGSGGYTF	TGTGCCATCAATCGGGGGTCTGGAGGCTACACCTTC
TRBV6-1	17	.	TRBJ2-6	TRBD1	CASRGGQGISGANVLTF	TGTGCCAGCAGAGGGGGACAGGGGATCTCTGGGGCCAACGTCCTGACTTTC
TRBV7-9	14	.	TRBJ1-4	.	CASSPRQVPEKLFF	TGTGCCAGCAGCCCGAGACAGGTCCCTGAAAAACTGTTTTTT
TRBV6-1	15	few	TRBJ1-5	.	CASSEAVGYGQPQHF	TGTGCCAGCAGTGAAGCGGTGGGGTATGGACAGCCCCAGCATTTT
TRBV7-8	17	many	TRBJ2-2	TRBD2	CASSSGRGGVHTGELFF	TGTGCCAGCAGCTCCGGGCGGGGGGGGGTCCACACCGGGGAGCTGTTTTTT
TRBV28	15	few	TRBJ1-5	TRBD1	CASSWGQAISQPQHF	TGTGCCAGCAGTTGGGGACAGGCCATCAGTCAGCCCCAGCATTTT
TRBV20-1	13	.	TRBJ2-5	.	CSASPFGDGTQYF	TGCAGTGCTAGTCCCTTCGGGGATGGGACCCAGTACTTC
TRBV29-1	10	.	TRBJ1-1	.	CSVGVTEAFF	TGCAGCGTTGGTGTCACTGAAGCTTTCTTT
TRBV28	12	many	TRBJ2-7	.	CASSLKREEQYF	TGTGCCAGCAGTTTAAAACGGGAAGAGCAGTACTTC
TRBV2	12	few	TRBJ1-5	.	CASSEDFWDQHF	TGTGCCAGCAGTGAAGACTTTTGGGACCAGCATTTT
TRBV7-2	15	many	TRBJ2-3	TRBD1	CASSGTGQSRGTQYF	TGTGCCAGCAGCGGCACGGGACAGTCGCGCGGTACGCAGTATTTT
TRBV27	12	many	TRBJ2-1	.	CASRSIYNEQFF	TGTGCCAGCCGGTCGATATACAATGAGCAGTTCTTC
TRBV5-1	16	many	TRBJ2-3	TRBD2	CASSPGLAGGGSTQYF	TGCGCCAGCAGCCCGGGACTAGCGGGAGGGGGAAGTACGCAGTATTTT
TRBV7-9	16	.	TRBJ1-6	.	CASSLTGLYTDSPLHF	TGTGCCAGCAGCCTCACAGGGCTATATACGGATTCACCCCTCCACTTT
TRBV6-2/TRBV6-3	16	.	TRBJ2-1	TRBD2	CASSPKREPSNNEQFF	TGTGCCAGCAGTCCCAAGCGGGAGCCATCGAACAATGAGCAGTTCTTC